The sequence of this T cell receptor (beta chain) was determined in a study of CD8+ T cells in alopecia areata. General study findings and limits: Tissue-resident alphabeta T cells belonging to normal skin likewise get sequenced within scalp specimens.

After isolation, RNA underwent reverse transcription to generate cDNA as the sequencing template. Sequencing was performed with immunoSEQ multiplex PCR; in TCRdb, only in-frame clones are kept and a portion is missing. The sample lists approximately 58,000 clones; 44% were seen once. Trimming removed 4 bases from V and 1 base from J, with 11 bases in between. CDR3 size: 13 residues. Looked up from germline, CDR1 is SQVTM and CDR2 is ANQGSEA. Obtained from alopecia areata patients were lesional scalp punch biopsies along with peripheral blood. CD4+ and CD8+ T cells were sorted from PBMCs stained for CD3, CD4 and CD8. The sample holds a few counts of this clone. What it binds is unknown.

The TCR sequence derives from a human donor with alopecia areata. This chain links TRBV29-1 with TRBJ2-7; D is possibly TRBD2 (6 bases). What was sequenced was NKG2D-low CD8+ T cells sorted from blood. The CDR3 loop is CSVVGGTSYEQYF. The CDR3 nucleotides are TGCAGCGTTGTAGGTGGGACTTCCTACGAGCAGTACTTC.